This T cell receptor (beta chain) was profiled in a study of blood T cell repertoires in COVID-19 (dated by TCRdb to 2019 to 2021). Some background on the complete study: The collaborator samples originated in the United States, Italy and Spain and spanned the acute and convalescent phases of COVID-19. Deeply sampled blood TCRbeta repertoires from subjects exposed to, actively infected with, or recovered from COVID-19 were included in the dataset. Where available, HLA class I and class II types were obtained from metadata supplied by the sample provider rather than from assay-based typing. Samples came from the ongoing ImmuneRACE study (first 160 participants) plus 1,254 subjects from 6 global collaborators. The material from the prospective study consisted of cDNA or gDNA derived from T cells, B-cell-depleted T cells, or PBMCs. The repertoires were made available in a free public database intended to serve as a resource for research on the immune response to SARS-CoV-2. The sample metadata nearly always contained a de-identified subject ID, COVID-19 status, age in years and sex.

CDR1 and CDR2, per the germline V gene, are SGHTA and FQGTGA. The CDR3 starts with the cysteine, ends with the phenylalanine, and has 16 residues. The sequence is cut down to CDR3 DNA, 48 bases in frame from base 1. The junction shows trimming of 2 bases on V and 6 bases on J, plus 18 bases between the germline ends. Study-wide findings and limitations: Clinical and demographic metadata were provided uncurated, with the amount varying by source and participant.

Collaborating institutions collected whole blood in K2EDTA tubes following their own protocols. Collaborator samples were shipped for TCRbeta analysis as frozen whole blood, isolated PBMCs, or DNA extracted from either sample type. Turning to this clone: Its target antigen remains unknown. The sample holds no much larger clone one base away, and base qualities are not on file.

TCRbeta CDR3 regions were amplified from genomic DNA using the immunoSEQ Assay, a bias-controlled multiplex PCR. In the authors' own workflow: Nucleated cell counts per sample were estimated from amplification of reference gene primers within the assay. To quantify the absolute abundance of each unique TCRbeta CDR3 rearrangement, sequence reads were collapsed and filtered. Productive Simpson clonality was computed per sample as the square root of Simpson's diversity index over productive rearrangements. TCRdb obtained this table from immuneACCESS and retained in-frame rearrangements with V and J assigned. These tables miss some clones; where compared with another copy, unresolved V genes account for less than half of the shortfall, and the remainder is unexplained. From that table come the V and J calls and clone size; the DNA was used to work out D and trimming. The sample table shows some 89,000 clones, and approximately 87% are seen once. 15% to 19% of the sample rests with the top ten.

Sequencing was performed on peripheral blood. This TCR derives from a human donor in a cohort sampled during active COVID-19. Recombination linked TRBV7-3 to TRBJ2-3, and TRBD1 may be the D gene, going by 5 matching bases. Read as DNA, the sequence is TGTGCCAGCAGCTTATCGCCAGGGCCGCCCAAGGATACGCAGTATTTT. This is translated as CASSLSPGPPKDTQYF. Reference TRBV7-3 and TRBJ2-3 genes cover what lies past the CDR3, so the full variable domain is GAGVSQTPSNKVTEKGKYVELRCDPISGHTALYWYRQSLGQGPEFLIYFQGTGAADDSGLPNDRFFAVRPEGSVSTLKIQRTERGDSAVYLCASSLSPGPPKDTQYFGPGTRLTVL.